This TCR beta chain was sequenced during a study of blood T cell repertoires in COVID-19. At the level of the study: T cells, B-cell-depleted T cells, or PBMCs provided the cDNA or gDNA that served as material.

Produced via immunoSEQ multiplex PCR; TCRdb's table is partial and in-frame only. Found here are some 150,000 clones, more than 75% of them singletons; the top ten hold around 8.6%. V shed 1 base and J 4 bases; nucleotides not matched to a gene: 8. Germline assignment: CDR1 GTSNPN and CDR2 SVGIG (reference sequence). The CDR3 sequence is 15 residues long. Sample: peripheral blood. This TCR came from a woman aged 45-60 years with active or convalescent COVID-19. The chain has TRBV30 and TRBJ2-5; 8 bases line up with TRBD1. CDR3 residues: CAWSGGQGVGETQYF. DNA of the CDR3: TGTGCCTGGAGTGGAGGACAGGGAGTTGGAGAGACCCAGTACTTC.